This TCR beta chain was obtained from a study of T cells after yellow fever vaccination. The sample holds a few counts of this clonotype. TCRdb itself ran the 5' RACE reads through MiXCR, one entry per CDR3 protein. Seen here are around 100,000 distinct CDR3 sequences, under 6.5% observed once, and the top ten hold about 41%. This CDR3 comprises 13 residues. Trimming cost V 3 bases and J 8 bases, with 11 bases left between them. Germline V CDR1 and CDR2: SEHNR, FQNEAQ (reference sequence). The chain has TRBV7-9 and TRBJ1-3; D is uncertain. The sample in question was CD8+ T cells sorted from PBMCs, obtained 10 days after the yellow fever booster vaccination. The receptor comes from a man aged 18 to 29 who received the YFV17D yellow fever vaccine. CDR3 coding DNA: TGTGCCAGCAGCTTTCACCCGTCGGACACCATATATTTT. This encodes CASSFHPSDTIYF.